The 12 T cell receptor beta chains below come from one sample, sequenced in a study of blood T cell repertoires in COVID-19. Method: immunoSEQ multiplex PCR; TCRdb's copy keeps in-frame clones and lacks some. The sample has over 200,000 clones; 75% to 90% are singletons. What was sequenced was PBMCs or T cells enriched from blood (not recorded which). The receptors originated from a man aged 40-55 years who had recovered from COVID-19.

This clone was detected only once. This rearrangement joins TRBV5-4 to TRBJ1-2; D gene unclear. Germline CDR1 reads SGHNT; CDR2 reads YYREEE (reference sequence). CDR3 size: 14 residues. With 0 bases removed from V and 5 bases from J, the gap between germline ends came to 11 bases. The CDR3 coding sequence is TGTGCCAGCAGCTTGGGAGCGGAAAATTATGGCTACACCTTC. As protein: CASSLGAENYGYTF.

In this sample, this clone turned up once. J is TRBJ2-7 and V is TRBV10-3, with D perhaps matching TRBD1 (5 bases). The CDR3 length is 12 residues. The germline V and J ends were trimmed by 7 bases and 7 bases, with 14 bases remaining between them. The germline V gene encodes CDR1 ENHRY and CDR2 SYGVKD. The CDR3: CAIIDQGREQYF. CDR3 coding DNA: TGTGCCATCATAGATCAGGGCCGAGAGCAGTACTTC.

V is TRBV11-2 and J is TRBJ1-5; possibly TRBD1 for D (5 bases). Germline values: CDR1 SGHAT, CDR2 FQNNGV. Between the trimmed V and J ends, which lost 11 bases and 2 bases, there was a span of 13 bases. The CDR3 length is 13 residues. CDR3 coding DNA: TGTGCCGTCAGGGTCAGACGCAATCAGCCCCAGCATTTT. Amino acids: CAVRVRRNQPQHF. Together with reference TRBV11-2 and TRBJ1-5, the CDR3 gives the full variable domain: EAGVAQSPRYKIIEKRQSVAFWCNPISGHATLYWYQQILGQGPKLLIQFQNNGVVDDSQLPKDRFSAERLKGVDSTLKIQPAKLEDSAVYLCAVRVRRNQPQHFGDGTRLSIL.

CDR3 bases: TGTGCCAGCAGTTATCTGACAGGCAGTTTTGAAGGCTACACCTTC. Translation: CASSYLTGSFEGYTF. The chain uses TRBV2 and TRBJ1-2, with D possibly TRBD1 on 6 matching bases. Germline CDR1 and CDR2: SNHLY and FYNNEI. V gave up 5 bases and J gave up 8 bases, with 21 bases separating them. CDR3 size: 15 residues.

The chain uses TRBV20-1 and TRBJ2-4; no clear D. The CDR3 has 11 residues. Germline assignment: CDR1 DFQATT and CDR2 SNEGSKA (reference sequence). Trimming removed 7 bases from V and 7 bases from J, with 11 bases in between. CDR3 in amino acids: CSGNRENIQYF. CDR3 in DNA: TGCAGTGGCAACAGAGAGAACATTCAGTACTTC.

The CDR3 coding sequence is TGTGCCACCAGCAGAGCCCCTTTGGGCGTATCCTACAATGAGCAGTTCTTC. Translated, it gives CATSRAPLGVSYNEQFF. The chain recombines TRBV15 with TRBJ2-1; the D is unclear. The CDR3 loop spans 17 amino acids. V was cut by 1 base and J by 1 base, with 14 bases left in between. Germline assignment: CDR1 LNHNV and CDR2 YYDKDF (reference sequence).

The chain couples TRBV7-9 to TRBJ1-1; weak D call: TRBD1 (6 bases). The CDR3 contains 14 residues. Trimming cost V 5 bases and J 1 base, with 11 bases left between them. Germline assignment: CDR1 SEHNR and CDR2 FQNEAQ (reference sequence). The CDR3 DNA is TGTGCCAGCAGCCCCGGACAGACGAACACTGAAGCTTTCTTT. This gives the protein CASSPGQTNTEAFF.

This clone was observed a handful of times. This chain connects TRBV11-2 to TRBJ2-1, with D possibly TRBD1 on 6 matching bases. This CDR3 spans 13 amino acids. CDR1 is SGHAT, CDR2 FQNNGV, per germline. V was cut by 0 bases and J by 9 bases, with 9 bases left in between. DNA of the CDR3: TGTGCCAGCAGCTTAGAGGGGGCGGGTGAGCAGTTCTTC. This codes for CASSLEGAGEQFF.

The rearrangement links TRBV6-5 to TRBJ2-7; TRBD1 matches 9 bases. V was pared by 5 bases and J by 2 bases, with 4 bases of the junction left unmatched. The CDR3 is 14 amino acids. Germline assignment: CDR1 MNHEY and CDR2 SVGAGI. CDR3 sequence: CASSTGQGTYEQYF. The DNA for the CDR3 is TGTGCCAGCAGTACGGGACAGGGAACCTACGAGCAGTACTTC.

V usage is TRBV28 and J usage is TRBJ2-7; 7 bases align to TRBD1. CDR1 MDHEN and CDR2 SYDVKM come from the germline V gene. The trim removed 7 bases at V and 2 bases at J, leaving 11 bases unmatched. This CDR3 is built from 15 residues. CDR3 residues: CASKPSTGRPYEQYF. The CDR3 nucleotides are TGTGCCAGCAAACCCTCGACAGGGCGGCCCTACGAGCAGTACTTC.

The chain combines TRBV5-1 with TRBJ2-2; 7 bases line up with TRBD2. V lost 4 bases and J lost 0; bases outside the gene matches: 6. From germline, CDR1 is SGHRS and CDR2 YFSETQ. CDR3 size: 16 residues. The DNA for the CDR3 is TGCGCCAGCAGCCCAACCGGGACTACGAACACCGGGGAGCTGTTTTTT. The encoded protein is CASSPTGTTNTGELFF.

The chain uses TRBV18 and TRBJ1-2, with D possibly being TRBD1 (6 bases). Trimming shortened V by 6 bases and J by 8 bases, and 16 bases separated the two germline ends. CDR1 is KGHSH, CDR2 LQKENI, per germline. The CDR3 covers 13 residues. CDR3 DNA: TGTGCCAGCTCCCAAGGGGGTCTAGACGGCTACACCTTC. Protein sequence: CASSQGGLDGYTF.